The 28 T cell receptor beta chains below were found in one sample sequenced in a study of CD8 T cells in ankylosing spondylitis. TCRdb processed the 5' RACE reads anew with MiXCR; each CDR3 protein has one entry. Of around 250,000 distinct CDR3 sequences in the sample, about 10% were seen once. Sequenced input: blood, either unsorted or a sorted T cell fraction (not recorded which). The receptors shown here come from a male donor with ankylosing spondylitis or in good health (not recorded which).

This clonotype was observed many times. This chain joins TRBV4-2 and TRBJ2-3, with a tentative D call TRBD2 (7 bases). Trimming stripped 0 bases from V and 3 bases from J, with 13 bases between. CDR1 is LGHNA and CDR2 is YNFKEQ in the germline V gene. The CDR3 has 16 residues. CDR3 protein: CASSQEGASGTDTQYF. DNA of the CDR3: TGTGCCAGCAGCCAAGAGGGGGCTAGCGGTACAGATACGCAGTATTTT.

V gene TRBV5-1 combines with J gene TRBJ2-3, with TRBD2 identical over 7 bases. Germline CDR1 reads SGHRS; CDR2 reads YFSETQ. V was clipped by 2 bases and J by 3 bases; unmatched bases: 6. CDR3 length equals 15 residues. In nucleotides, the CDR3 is TGCGCCAGCAGCTTAACTAGCGCGGTGACAGATACGCAGTATTTT. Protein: CASSLTSAVTDTQYF.

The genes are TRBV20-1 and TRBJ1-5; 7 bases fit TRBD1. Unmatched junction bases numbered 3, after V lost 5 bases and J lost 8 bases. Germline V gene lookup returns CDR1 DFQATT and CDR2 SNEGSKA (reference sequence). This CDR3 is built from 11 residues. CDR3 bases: TGCAGTGCTTCCACAGGGGAGCCCCAGCATTTT. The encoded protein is CSASTGEPQHF.

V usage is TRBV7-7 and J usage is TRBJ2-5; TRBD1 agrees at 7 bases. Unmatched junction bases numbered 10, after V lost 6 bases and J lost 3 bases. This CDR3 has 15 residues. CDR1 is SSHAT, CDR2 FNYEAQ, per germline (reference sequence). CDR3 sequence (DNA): TGTGCCAGCAGTCGAATCGACAGGGCGGAAGAGACCCAGTACTTC. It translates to CASSRIDRAEETQYF.

The CDR3 nucleotides read TGTGCCAGCAGTTTGTCGGGGGCACCCAATGGCTACACCTTC. Translating gives CASSLSGAPNGYTF. The J gene is TRBJ1-2, the V gene TRBV12-3 or TRBV12-4; possible D gene TRBD1, 6 bases. The V and J ends lost 3 bases and 6 bases respectively, with 14 bases between them. This CDR3 spans 14 amino acids.

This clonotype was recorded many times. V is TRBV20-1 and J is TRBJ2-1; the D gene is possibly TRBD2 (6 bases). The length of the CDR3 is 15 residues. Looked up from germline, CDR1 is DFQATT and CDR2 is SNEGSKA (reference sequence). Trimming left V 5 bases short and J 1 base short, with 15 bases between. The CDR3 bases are TGCAGTGCTCCTACCTCTAGCGCTTCCTACAATGAGCAGTTCTTC. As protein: CSAPTSSASYNEQFF.

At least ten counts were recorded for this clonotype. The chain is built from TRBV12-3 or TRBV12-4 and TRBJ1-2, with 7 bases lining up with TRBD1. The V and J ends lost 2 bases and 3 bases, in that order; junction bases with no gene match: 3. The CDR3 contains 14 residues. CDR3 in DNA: TGTGCCAGCAGTTTAAGGGGGCGATACTATGGCTACACCTTC. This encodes CASSLRGRYYGYTF.

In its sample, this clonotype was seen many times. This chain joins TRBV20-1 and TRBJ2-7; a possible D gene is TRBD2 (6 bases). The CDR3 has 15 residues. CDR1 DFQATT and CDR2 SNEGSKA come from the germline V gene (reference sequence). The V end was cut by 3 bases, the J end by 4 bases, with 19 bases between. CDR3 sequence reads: CSARAGIGVLYEQYF. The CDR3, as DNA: TGCAGTGCTAGGGCGGGGATTGGGGTTCTTTACGAGCAGTACTTC.

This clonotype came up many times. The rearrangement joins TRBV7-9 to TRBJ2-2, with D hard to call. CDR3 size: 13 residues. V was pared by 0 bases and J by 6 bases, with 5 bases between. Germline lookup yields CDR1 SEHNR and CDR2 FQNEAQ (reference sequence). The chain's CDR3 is CASSLAAAGELFF. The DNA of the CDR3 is TGTGCCAGCAGCTTAGCTGCGGCCGGGGAGCTGTTTTTT.

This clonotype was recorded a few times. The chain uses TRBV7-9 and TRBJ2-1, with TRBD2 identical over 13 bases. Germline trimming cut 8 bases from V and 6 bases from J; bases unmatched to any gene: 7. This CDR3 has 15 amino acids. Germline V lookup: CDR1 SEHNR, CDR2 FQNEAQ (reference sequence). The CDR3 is CASVGLAGVGNEQFF. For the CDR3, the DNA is TGTGCCAGCGTCGGACTAGCGGGAGTAGGCAATGAGCAGTTCTTC.

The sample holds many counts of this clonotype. CDR3 loop: CASSPSGTYEQYF. As DNA, the CDR3 is TGTGCCAGCAGCCCTAGCGGGACCTACGAGCAGTACTTC. The chain recombines TRBV27 with TRBJ2-7; 9 bases line up with TRBD2. The CDR3 contains 13 residues. Germline CDR1 MNHEY, CDR2 SMNVEV (reference sequence). V was clipped by 6 bases and J by 2 bases; unmatched bases: 2.

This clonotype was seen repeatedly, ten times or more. Here the CDR3 reads CASSLLAGENEQYF. Here the CDR3 DNA reads TGCGCCAGCAGCTTACTAGCGGGGGAAAACGAGCAGTACTTC. The V and J genes are TRBV4-1 and TRBJ2-7; TRBD2 matches at 11 bases. In germline, CDR1 is MGHRA, CDR2 YSYEKL. V shed 5 bases, J shed 5 bases, and the junction held 5 bases outside the gene matches. The CDR3 sequence is 14 residues long.

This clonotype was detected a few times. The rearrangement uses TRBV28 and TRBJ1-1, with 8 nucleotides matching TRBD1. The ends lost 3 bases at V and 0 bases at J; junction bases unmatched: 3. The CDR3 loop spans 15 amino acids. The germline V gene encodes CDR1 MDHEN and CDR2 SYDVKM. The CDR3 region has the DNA TGTGCCAGCAGTTTTTCAGGGGGCATGAACACTGAAGCTTTCTTT. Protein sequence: CASSFSGGMNTEAFF.

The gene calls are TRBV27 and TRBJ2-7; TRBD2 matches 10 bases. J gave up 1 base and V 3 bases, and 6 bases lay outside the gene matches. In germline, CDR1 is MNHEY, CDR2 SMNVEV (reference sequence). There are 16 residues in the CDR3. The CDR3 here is CASSFTASGGSYEQYF. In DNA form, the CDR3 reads TGTGCCAGCAGTTTTACGGCTAGCGGGGGTTCCTACGAGCAGTACTTC.

CDR3 sequence reads: CASSLDGTSTDEQYF. Written as DNA, the CDR3 is TGCGCCAGCAGCTTGGACGGGACTAGCACTGACGAGCAGTACTTC. The chain carries TRBV5-1 and TRBJ2-7, with 9 positions matching TRBD2. V was pared by 0 bases and J by 5 bases, with 6 bases of the junction left unmatched. CDR3 size: 15 residues. CDR1 and CDR2 from the germline V gene are SGHRS and YFSETQ. Full variable domain (rest looked up from reference TRBV5-1 and TRBJ2-7): KAGVTQTPRYLIKTRGQQVTLSCSPISGHRSVSWYQQTPGQGLQFLFEYFSETQRNKGNFPGRFSGRQFSNSRSEMNVSTLELGDSALYLCASSLDGTSTDEQYFGPGTRLTVT.

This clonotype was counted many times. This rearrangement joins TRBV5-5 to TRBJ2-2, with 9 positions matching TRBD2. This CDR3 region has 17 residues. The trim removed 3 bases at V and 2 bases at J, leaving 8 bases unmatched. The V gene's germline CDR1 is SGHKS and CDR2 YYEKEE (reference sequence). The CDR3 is CASSSSGRTANTGELFF. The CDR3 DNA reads TGTGCCAGCAGCTCGAGCGGGAGGACGGCTAACACCGGGGAGCTGTTTTTT.

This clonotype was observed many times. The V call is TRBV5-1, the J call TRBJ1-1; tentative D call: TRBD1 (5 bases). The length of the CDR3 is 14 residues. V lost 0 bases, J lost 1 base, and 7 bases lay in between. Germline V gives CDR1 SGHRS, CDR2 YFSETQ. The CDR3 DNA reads TGCGCCAGCAGCTTGGTACAGGCGAACACTGAAGCTTTCTTT. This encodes CASSLVQANTEAFF.

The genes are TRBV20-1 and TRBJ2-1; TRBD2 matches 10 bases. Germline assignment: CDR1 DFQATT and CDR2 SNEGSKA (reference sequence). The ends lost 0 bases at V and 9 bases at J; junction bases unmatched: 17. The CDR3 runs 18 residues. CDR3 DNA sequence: TGCAGTGCTAGAGACGGGCCCAGCGGGAGGGCCGCATCCGGTGAGCAGTTCTTC. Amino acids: CSARDGPSGRAASGEQFF.

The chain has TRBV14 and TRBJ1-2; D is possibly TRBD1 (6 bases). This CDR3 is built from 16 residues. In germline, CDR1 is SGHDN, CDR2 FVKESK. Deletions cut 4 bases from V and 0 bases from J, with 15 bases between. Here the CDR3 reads CASSRLAWDTNYGYTF. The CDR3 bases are TGTGCCAGCAGCCGCCTCGCCTGGGACACTAACTATGGCTACACCTTC.

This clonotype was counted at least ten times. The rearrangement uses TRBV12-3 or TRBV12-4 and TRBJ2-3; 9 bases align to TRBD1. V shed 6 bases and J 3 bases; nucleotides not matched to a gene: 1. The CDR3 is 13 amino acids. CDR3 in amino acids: CASRTGGTDTQYF. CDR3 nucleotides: TGTGCCAGCAGGACAGGGGGAACAGATACGCAGTATTTT.

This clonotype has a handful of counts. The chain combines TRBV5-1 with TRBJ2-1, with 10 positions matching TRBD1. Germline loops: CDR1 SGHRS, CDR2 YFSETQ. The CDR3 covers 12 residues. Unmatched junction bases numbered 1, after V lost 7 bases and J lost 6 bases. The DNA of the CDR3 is TGCGCCAGCCGGGACAGGGGCAATGAGCAGTTCTTC. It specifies CASRDRGNEQFF.

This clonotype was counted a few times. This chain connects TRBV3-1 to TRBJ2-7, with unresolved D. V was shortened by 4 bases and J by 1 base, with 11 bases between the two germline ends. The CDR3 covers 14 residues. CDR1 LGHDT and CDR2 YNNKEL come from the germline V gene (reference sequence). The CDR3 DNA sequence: TGTGCCAGCAGCCCCTTAGGTGGTTCCTACGAGCAGTACTTC. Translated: CASSPLGGSYEQYF.

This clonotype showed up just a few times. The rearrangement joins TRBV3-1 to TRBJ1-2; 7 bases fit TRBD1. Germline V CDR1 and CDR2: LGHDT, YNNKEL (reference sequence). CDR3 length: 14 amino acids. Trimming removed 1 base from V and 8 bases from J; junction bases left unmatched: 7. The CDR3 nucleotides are TGTGCCAGCAGCCAAGTTGACACAGGGGTCGGCTACACCTTC. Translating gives CASSQVDTGVGYTF.

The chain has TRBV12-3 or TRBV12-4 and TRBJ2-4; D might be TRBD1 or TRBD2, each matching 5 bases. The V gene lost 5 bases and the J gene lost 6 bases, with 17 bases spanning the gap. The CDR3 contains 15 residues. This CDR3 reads CASSPGVGVGNIQYF. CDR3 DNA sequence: TGTGCCAGCAGTCCTGGGGTGGGGGTTGGAAACATTCAGTACTTC.

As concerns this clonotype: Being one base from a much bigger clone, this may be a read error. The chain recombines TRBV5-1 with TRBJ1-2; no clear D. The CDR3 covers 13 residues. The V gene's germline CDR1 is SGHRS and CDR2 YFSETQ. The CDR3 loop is CANSFGGEVGYTF. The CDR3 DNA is TGCGCCAACAGCTTTGGCGGTGAGGTCGGCTACACCTTC.

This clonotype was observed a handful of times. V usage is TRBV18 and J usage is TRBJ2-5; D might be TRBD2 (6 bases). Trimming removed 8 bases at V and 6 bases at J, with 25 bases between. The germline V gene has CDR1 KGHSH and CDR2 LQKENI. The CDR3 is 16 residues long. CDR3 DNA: TGTGCCAGCCCCCCCCCTCGGCGGGACGACAAGCAGACCCAGTACTTC. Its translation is CASPPPRRDDKQTQYF.

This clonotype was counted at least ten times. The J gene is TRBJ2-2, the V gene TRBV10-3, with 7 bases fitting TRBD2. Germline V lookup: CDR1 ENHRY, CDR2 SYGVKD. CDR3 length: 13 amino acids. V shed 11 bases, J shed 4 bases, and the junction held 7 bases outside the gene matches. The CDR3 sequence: CASGERGTGELFF. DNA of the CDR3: TGTGCCTCCGGGGAGCGGGGCACCGGGGAGCTGTTTTTT.

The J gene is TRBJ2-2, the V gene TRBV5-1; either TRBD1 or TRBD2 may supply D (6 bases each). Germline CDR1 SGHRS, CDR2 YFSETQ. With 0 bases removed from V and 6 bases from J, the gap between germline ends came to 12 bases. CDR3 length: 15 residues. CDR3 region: CASSLDPGAAGELFF. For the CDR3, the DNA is TGCGCCAGCAGCTTGGATCCGGGGGCCGCCGGGGAGCTGTTTTTT.